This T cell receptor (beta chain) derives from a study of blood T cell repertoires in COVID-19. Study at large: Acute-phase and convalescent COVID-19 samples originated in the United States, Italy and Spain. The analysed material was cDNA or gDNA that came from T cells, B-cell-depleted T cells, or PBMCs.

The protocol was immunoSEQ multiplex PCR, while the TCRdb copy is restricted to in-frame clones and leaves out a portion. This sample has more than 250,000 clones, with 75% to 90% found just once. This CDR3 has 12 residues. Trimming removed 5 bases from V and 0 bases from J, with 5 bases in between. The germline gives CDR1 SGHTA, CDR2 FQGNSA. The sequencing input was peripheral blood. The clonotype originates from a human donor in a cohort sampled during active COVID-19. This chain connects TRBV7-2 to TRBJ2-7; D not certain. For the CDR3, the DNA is TGTGCCAGCAGCCACGGCTCCTACGAGCAGTACTTC. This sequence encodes CASSHGSYEQYF.